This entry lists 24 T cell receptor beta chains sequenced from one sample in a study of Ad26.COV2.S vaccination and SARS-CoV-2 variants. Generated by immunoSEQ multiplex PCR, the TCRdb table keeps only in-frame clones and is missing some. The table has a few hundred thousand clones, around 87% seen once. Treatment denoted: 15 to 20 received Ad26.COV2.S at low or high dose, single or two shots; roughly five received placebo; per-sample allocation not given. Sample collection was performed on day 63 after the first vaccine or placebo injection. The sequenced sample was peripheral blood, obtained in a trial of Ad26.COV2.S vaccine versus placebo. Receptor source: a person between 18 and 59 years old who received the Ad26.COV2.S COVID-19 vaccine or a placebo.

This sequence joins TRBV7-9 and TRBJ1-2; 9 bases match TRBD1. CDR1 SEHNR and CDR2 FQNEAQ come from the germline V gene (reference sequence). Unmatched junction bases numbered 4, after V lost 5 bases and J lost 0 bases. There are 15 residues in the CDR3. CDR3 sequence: CASSQGDRANYGYTF. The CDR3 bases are TGTGCCAGCAGCCAGGGGGACAGGGCTAACTATGGCTACACCTTC.

The CDR3: CASSLRDTGEQFF. CDR3 sequence (DNA): TGCGCCAGCAGCCTCCGGGACACAGGCGAGCAGTTCTTC. The V and J genes are TRBV5-1 and TRBJ2-1; D perhaps matches TRBD1 (6 bases). The germline gives CDR1 SGHRS, CDR2 YFSETQ. V lost 4 bases and J lost 10, with 15 bases in between. This CDR3 has 13 amino acids.

Here the CDR3 reads CAWKQRDTEAFF. CDR3 sequence (DNA): TGTGCCTGGAAACAGCGGGACACTGAAGCTTTCTTT. This chain links TRBV30 with TRBJ1-1; D uncertain. The CDR3 is 12 amino acids. The V end was cut by 4 bases, the J end by 3 bases, with 9 bases between. Germline lookup yields CDR1 GTSNPN and CDR2 SVGIG (reference sequence). The full variable domain, in which reference TRBV30 and TRBJ1-1 provide the parts outside the CDR3, is SQTIHQWPATLVQPVGSPLSLECTVEGTSNPNLYWYRQAAGRGLQLLFYSVGIGQISSEVPQNLSASRPQDRQFILSSKKLLLSDSGFYLCAWKQRDTEAFFGQGTRLTVV.

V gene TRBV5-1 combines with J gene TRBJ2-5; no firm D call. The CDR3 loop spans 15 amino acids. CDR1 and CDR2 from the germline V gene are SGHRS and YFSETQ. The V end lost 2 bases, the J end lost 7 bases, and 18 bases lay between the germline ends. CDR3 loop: CASSFGQAAAGTQYF. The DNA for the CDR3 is TGCGCCAGCAGCTTTGGCCAGGCGGCCGCCGGGACCCAGTACTTC.

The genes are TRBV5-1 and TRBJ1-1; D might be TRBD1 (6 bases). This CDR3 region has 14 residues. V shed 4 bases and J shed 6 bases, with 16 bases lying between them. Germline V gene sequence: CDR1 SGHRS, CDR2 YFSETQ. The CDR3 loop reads CASSPPDSWAEAFF. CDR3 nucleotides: TGCGCCAGCAGCCCACCGGACAGCTGGGCTGAAGCTTTCTTT.

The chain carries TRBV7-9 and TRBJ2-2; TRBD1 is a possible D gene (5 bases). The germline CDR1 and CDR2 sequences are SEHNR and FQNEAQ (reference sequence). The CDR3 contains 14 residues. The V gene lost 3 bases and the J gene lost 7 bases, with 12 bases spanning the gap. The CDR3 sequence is CASSFSGAGGELFF. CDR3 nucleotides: TGTGCCAGCAGCTTTAGTGGGGCCGGCGGGGAGCTGTTTTTT.

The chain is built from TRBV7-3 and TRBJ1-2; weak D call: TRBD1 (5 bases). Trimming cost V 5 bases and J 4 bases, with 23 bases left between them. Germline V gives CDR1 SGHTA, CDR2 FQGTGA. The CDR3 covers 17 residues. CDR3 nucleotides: TGTGCCAGCAGCCCCGAATCTGTCGGGGCGACGGGCTATGGCTACACCTTC. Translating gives CASSPESVGATGYGYTF.

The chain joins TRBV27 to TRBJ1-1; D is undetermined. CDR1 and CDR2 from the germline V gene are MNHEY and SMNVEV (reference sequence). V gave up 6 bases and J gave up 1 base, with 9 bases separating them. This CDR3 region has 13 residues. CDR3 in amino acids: CASSLTRNTEAFF. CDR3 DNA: TGTGCCAGCAGCCTGACACGGAACACTGAAGCTTTCTTT.

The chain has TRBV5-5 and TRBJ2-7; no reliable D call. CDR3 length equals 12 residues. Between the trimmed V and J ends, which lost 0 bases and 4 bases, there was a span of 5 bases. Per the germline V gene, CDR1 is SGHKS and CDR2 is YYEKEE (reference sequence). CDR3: CASSLVGYEQYF. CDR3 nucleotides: TGTGCCAGCAGCTTGGTCGGGTACGAGCAGTACTTC.

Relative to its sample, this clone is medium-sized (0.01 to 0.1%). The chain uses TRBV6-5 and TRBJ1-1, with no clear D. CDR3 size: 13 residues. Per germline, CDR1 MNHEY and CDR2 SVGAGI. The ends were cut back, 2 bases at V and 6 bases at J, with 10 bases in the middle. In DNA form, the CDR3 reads TGTGCCAGCAGTTACCTAGCAACAGCTGAAGCTTTCTTT. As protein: CASSYLATAEAFF.

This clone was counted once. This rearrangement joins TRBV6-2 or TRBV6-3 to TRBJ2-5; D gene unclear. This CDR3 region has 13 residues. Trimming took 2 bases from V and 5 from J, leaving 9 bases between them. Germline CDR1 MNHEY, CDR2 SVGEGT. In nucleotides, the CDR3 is TGTGCCAGCAGTTACGGCAGGATGGAGACCCAGTACTTC. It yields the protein CASSYGRMETQYF.

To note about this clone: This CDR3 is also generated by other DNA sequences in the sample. For the CDR3, the DNA is TGCGCCAGCAGCTTAGGGGCCGGCACTAATGAAAAACTGTTTTTT. It specifies CASSLGAGTNEKLFF. The chain has TRBV5-1 and TRBJ1-4; D is possibly TRBD1 (5 bases). The CDR3 has 15 residues. Per the germline V gene, CDR1 is SGHRS and CDR2 is YFSETQ. V was pared by 2 bases and J by 2 bases, with 10 bases between.

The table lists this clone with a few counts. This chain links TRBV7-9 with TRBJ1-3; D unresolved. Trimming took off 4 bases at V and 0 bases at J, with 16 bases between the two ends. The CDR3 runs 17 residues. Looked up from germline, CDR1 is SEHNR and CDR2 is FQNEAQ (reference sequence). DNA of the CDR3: TGTGCCAGCAGCTCCGGGATCTCTTTCAGCTCTGGAAACACCATATATTTT. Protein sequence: CASSSGISFSSGNTIYF.

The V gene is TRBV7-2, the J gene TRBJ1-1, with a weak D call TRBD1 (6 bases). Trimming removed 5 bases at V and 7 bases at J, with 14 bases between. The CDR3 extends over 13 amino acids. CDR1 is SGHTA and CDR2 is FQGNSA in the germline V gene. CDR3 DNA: TGTGCCAGCAGCCCCAGGACAGTCGTTGAAGCTTTCTTT. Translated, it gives CASSPRTVVEAFF.

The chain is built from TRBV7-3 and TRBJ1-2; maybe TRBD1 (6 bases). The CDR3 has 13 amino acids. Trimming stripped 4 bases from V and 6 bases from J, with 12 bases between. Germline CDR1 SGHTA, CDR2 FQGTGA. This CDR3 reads CASSYGGPDGYTF. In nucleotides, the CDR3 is TGTGCCAGCAGCTATGGGGGGCCGGATGGCTACACCTTC. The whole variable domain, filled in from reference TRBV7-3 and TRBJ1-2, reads GAGVSQTPSNKVTEKGKYVELRCDPISGHTALYWYRQSLGQGPEFLIYFQGTGAADDSGLPNDRFFAVRPEGSVSTLKIQRTERGDSAVYLCASSYGGPDGYTFGSGTRLTVV.

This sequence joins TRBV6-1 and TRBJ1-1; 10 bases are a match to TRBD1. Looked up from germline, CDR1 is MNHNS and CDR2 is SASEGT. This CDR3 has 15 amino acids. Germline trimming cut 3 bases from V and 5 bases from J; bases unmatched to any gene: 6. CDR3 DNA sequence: TGTGCCAGCAGTGAGTCGACAGGGGGCGGTACTGAAGCTTTCTTT. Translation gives CASSESTGGGTEAFF.

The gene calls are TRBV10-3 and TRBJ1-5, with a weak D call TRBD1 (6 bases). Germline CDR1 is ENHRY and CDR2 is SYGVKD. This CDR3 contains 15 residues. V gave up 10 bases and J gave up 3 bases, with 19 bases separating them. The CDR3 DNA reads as TGTGCCAGCCAGTCGGGCAGGGACAACAATCAGCCCCAGCATTTT. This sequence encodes CASQSGRDNNQPQHF.

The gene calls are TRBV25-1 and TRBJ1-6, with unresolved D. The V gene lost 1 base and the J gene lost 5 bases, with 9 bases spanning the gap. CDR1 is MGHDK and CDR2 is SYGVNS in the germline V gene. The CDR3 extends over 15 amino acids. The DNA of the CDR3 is TGTGCCAGCAGTGAATCCTACAGAGATAATTCACCCCTCCACTTT. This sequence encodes CASSESYRDNSPLHF. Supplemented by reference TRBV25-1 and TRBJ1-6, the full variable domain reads EADIYQTPRYLVIGTGKKITLECSQTMGHDKMYWYQQDPGMELHLIHYSYGVNSTEKGDLSSESTVSRIRTEHFPLTLESARPSHTSQYLCASSESYRDNSPLHFGNGTRLTVT.

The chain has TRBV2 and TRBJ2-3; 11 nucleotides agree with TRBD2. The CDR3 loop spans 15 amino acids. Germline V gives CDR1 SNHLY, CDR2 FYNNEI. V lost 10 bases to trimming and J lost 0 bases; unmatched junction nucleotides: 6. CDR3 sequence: CAISTSGTSTDTQYF. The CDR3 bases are TGTGCCATCTCGACTAGCGGGACTAGCACAGATACGCAGTATTTT.

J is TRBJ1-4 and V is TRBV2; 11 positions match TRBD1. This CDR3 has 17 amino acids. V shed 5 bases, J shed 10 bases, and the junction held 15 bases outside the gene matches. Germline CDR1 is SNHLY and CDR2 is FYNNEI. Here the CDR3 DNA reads TGTGCCAGCAGTCCCCGGTGGGTCCCGGGACAGGGGGGAAAACTGTTTTTT. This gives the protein CASSPRWVPGQGGKLFF. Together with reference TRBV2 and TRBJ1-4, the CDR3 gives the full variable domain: EPEVTQTPSHQVTQMGQEVILRCVPISNHLYFYWYRQILGQKVEFLVSFYNNEISEKSEIFDDQFSVERPDGSNFTLKIRSTKLEDSAMYFCASSPRWVPGQGGKLFFGSGTQLSVL.

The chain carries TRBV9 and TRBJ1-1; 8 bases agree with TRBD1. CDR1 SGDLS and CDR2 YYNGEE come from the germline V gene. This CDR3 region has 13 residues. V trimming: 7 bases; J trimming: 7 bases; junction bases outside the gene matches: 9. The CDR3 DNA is TGTGCCAGCTCCGGACAGGGATGGGGTGAAGCTTTCTTT. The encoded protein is CASSGQGWGEAFF. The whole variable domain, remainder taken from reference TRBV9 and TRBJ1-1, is DSGVTQTPKHLITATGQRVTLRCSPRSGDLSVYWYQQSLDQGLQFLIQYYNGEERAKGNILERFSAQQFPDLHSELNLSSLELGDSALYFCASSGQGWGEAFFGQGTRLTVV.

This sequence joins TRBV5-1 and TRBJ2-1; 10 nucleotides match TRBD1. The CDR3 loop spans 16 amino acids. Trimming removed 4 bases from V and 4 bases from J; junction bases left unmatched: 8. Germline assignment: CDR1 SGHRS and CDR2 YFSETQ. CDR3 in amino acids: CASSPLGQGGYNEQFF. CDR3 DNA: TGCGCCAGCAGCCCCCTAGGACAGGGGGGATACAATGAGCAGTTCTTC.

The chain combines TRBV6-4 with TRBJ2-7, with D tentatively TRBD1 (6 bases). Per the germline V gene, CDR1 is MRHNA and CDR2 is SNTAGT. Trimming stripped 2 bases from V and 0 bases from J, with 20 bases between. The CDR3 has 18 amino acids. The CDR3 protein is CASSDTNRAGENSYEQYF. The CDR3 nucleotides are TGTGCCAGCAGTGACACGAATAGAGCAGGGGAAAACTCCTACGAGCAGTACTTC.

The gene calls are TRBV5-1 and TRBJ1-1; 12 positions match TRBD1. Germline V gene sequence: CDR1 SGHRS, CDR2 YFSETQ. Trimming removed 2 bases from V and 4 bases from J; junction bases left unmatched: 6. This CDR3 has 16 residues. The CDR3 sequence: CASSFGTGGMGTEAFF. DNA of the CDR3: TGCGCCAGCAGCTTCGGGACAGGGGGCATGGGCACTGAAGCTTTCTTT.